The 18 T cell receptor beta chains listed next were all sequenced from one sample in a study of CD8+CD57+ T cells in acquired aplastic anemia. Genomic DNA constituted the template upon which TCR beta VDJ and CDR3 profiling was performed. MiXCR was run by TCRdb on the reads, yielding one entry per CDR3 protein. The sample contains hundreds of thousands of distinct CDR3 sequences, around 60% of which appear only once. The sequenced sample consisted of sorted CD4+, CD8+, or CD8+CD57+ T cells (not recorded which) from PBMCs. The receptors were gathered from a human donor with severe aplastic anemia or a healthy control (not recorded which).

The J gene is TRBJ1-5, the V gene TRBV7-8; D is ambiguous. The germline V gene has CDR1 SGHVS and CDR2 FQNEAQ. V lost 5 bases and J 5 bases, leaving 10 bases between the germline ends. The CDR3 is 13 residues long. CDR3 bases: TGTGCCAGCAGCCGGAATAGGGATCAGCCCCAGCATTTT. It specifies CASSRNRDQPQHF. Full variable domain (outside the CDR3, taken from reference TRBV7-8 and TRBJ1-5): GAGVSQSPRYKVAKRGQDVALRCDPISGHVSLFWYQQALGQGPEFLTYFQNEAQLDKSGLPSDRFFAERPEGSVSTLKIQRTQQEDSAVYLCASSRNRDQPQHFGDGTRLSIL.

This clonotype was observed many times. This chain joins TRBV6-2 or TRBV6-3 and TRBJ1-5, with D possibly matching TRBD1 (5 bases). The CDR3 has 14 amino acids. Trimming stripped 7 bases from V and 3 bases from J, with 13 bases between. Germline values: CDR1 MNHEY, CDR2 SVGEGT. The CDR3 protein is CASKPRGNNQPQHF. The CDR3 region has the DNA TGTGCCAGCAAACCGAGGGGCAACAATCAGCCCCAGCATTTT.

As DNA, the CDR3 is TGCAGCGTTGATGGCATCAGGGGGCAGCTTGAGACCCAGTACTTC. Protein: CSVDGIRGQLETQYF. J is TRBJ2-5 and V is TRBV29-1, with TRBD1 matching 8 bases. The CDR3 runs 15 residues. Per germline, CDR1 SQVTM and CDR2 ANQGSEA. V was pared by 3 bases and J by 5 bases, with 11 bases of the junction left unmatched.

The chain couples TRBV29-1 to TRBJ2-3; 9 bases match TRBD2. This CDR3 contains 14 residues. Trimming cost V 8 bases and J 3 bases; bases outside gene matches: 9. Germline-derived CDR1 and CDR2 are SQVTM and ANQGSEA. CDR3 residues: CSSTAGGPTDTQYF. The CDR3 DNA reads TGCAGCTCGACGGCGGGAGGGCCTACAGATACGCAGTATTTT.

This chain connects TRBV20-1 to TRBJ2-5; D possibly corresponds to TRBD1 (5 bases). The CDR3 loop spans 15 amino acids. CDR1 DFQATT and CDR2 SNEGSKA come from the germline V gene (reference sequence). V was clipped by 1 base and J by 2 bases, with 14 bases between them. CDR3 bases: TGCAGTGCTAGAGGGGGCGTAGGAGATCAAGAGACCCAGTACTTC. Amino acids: CSARGGVGDQETQYF.

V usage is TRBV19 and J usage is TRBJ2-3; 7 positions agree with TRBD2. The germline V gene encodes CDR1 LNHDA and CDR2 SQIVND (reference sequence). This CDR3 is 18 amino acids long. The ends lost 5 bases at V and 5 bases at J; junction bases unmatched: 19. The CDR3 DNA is TGTGCCAGTAGTCTTGGCCGCCGACTAGCCCTCTTTGTAGATACGCAGTATTTT. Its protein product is CASSLGRRLALFVDTQYF.

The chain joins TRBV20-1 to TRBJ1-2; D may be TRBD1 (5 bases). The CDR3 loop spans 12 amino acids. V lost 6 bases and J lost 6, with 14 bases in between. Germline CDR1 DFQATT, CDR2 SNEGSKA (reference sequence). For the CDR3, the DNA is TGCAGTGCCACGAACCAAGGGGATGGCTACACCTTC. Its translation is CSATNQGDGYTF.

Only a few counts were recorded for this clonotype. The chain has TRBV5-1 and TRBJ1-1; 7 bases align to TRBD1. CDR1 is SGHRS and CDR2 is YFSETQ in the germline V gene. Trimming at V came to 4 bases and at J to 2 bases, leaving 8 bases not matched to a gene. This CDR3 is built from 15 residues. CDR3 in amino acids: CASSPFGDRNTEAFF. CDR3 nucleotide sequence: TGCGCCAGCAGCCCATTCGGGGACAGAAACACTGAAGCTTTCTTT.

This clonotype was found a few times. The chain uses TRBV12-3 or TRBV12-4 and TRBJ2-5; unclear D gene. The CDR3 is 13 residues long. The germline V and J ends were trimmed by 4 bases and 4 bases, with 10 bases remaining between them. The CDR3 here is CASSSDPPETQYF. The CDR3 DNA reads TGTGCCAGCAGTTCGGACCCCCCAGAGACCCAGTACTTC.

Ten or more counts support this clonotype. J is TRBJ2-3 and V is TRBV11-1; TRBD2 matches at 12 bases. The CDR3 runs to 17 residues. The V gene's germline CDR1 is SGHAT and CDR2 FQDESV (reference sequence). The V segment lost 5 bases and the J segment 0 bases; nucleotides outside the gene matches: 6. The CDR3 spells CASSVSSGGGSTDTQYF. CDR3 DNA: TGTGCCAGCAGCGTTTCTAGCGGGGGGGGAAGCACAGATACGCAGTATTTT.

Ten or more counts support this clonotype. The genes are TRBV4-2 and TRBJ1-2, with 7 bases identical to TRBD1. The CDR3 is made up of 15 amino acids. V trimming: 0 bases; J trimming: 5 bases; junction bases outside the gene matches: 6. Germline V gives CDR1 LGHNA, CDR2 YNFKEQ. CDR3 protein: CASSQDAGQRYGYTF. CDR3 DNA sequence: TGTGCCAGCAGCCAAGATGCGGGACAGCGATATGGCTACACCTTC.

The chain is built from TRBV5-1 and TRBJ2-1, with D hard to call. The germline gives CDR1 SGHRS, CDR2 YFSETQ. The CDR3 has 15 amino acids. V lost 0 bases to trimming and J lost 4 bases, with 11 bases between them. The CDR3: CASSLAGQVYNEQFF. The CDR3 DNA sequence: TGCGCCAGCAGCTTGGCCGGGCAGGTTTACAATGAGCAGTTCTTC.

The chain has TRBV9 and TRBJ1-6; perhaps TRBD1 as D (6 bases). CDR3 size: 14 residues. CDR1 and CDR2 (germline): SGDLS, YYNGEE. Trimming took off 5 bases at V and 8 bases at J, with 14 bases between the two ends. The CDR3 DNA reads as TGTGCCAGCAGACCTTACAGGGACTATTCACCCCTCCACTTT. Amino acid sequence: CASRPYRDYSPLHF.

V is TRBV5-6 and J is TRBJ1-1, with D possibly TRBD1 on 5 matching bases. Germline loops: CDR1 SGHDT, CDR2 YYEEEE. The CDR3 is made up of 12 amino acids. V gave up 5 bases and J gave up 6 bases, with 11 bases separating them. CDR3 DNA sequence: TGTGCCAGCAGGGGGGGGTTGGCTGAAGCTTTCTTT. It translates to CASRGGLAEAFF.

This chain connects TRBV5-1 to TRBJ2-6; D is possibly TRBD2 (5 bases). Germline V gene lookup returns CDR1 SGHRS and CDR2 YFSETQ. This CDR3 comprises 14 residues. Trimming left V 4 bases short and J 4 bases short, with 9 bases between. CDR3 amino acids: CASSPGEGANVLTF. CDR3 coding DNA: TGCGCCAGCAGCCCTGGGGAGGGGGCCAACGTCCTGACTTTC.

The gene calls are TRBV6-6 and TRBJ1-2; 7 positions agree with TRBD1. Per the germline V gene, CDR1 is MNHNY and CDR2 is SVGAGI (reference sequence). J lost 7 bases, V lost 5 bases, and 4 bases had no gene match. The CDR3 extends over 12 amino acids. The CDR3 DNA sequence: TGTGCCAGCAGTCAATCAGGGGGTGGCTACACCTTC. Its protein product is CASSQSGGGYTF.

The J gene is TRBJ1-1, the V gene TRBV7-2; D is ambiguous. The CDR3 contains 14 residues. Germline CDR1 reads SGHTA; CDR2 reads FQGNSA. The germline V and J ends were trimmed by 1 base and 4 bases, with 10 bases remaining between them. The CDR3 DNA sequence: TGTGCCAGCAGCTTAGACAGCTCTTTCACTGAAGCTTTCTTT. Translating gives CASSLDSSFTEAFF.

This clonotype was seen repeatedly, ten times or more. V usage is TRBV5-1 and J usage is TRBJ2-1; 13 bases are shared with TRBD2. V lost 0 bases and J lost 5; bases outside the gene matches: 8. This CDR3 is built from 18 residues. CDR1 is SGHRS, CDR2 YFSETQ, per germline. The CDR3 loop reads CASSLGRTSGGPNNEQFF. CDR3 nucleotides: TGCGCCAGCAGCTTGGGAAGGACTAGCGGGGGCCCAAACAATGAGCAGTTCTTC.